The next 3 T cell receptor beta chains were all read from a single sample in a study of blood T cell repertoires in COVID-19. Some clones are missing from TCRdb's copy, which holds only in-frame ones; the method was immunoSEQ multiplex PCR. This table holds around 70,000 clones, approximately 89% found once. The sample taken for sequencing was peripheral blood. These TCRs come from a man aged 45-65 years with COVID-19, enrolled during active disease.

This clone has just one count. The J gene is TRBJ1-5, the V gene TRBV5-6, with D unresolved. V lost 2 bases and J lost 5, with 5 bases in between. Per the germline V gene, CDR1 is SGHDT and CDR2 is YYEEEE. There are 12 residues in the CDR3. The CDR3 bases are TGTGCCAGCAGCTTCGGGGATCAGCCCCAGCATTTT. It codes for CASSFGDQPQHF.

The chain links TRBV10-1 to TRBJ2-7; the match to TRBD1 covers 9 bases. This CDR3 is built from 17 residues. V shed 11 bases and J 0 bases; nucleotides not matched to a gene: 17. The germline V gene has CDR1 WNHNN and CDR2 SYGVQD (reference sequence). The CDR3 DNA reads TGCGCCGGGGCCGGGACAGGGTCATTTAAGAGCTCCTACGAGCAGTACTTC. Its protein is CAGAGTGSFKSSYEQYF.

The chain recombines TRBV28 with TRBJ1-5; 8 bases align to TRBD1. From germline, CDR1 is MDHEN and CDR2 SYDVKM. This CDR3 comprises 15 residues. V lost 6 bases and J lost 7; bases outside the gene matches: 11. The CDR3 DNA follows: TGTGCCAGCAGCCCGCCCGGACAGGGAGACCAGCCCCAGCATTTT. It is translated as CASSPPGQGDQPQHF.